Listed below are T cell receptor beta chains from one sample, sequenced in a study of immune evolution from preneoplasia to lung adenocarcinoma. Some clones are missing from TCRdb's copy, which holds only in-frame ones; the method was immunoSEQ multiplex PCR. Of about 4,300 clones in the sample, 60% to 80% were seen once. The sequencing sample was made of FFPE lung adenocarcinoma in situ tissue. The source of these receptors is a person aged 60 to 80 with lung adenocarcinoma. The CDR3 runs from the conserved cysteine through the conserved F or W. Fields, in order: J gene, D gene, clone size, V gene, CDR3 DNA, CDR3 protein. D genes are given only for firm matches. Size values are once, few and many counts, or a class for expanded clones, and some rows have none.

j_call: TRBJ1-4; d_call: TRBD1; clone_size: NA; v_call: TRBV6-1; cdr3_nt: TGTGCCAGCAGTGAGGGACAGGCGTCAGAAAAACTGTTTTTT; cdr3_aa: CASSEGQASEKLFF
j_call: TRBJ2-2; d_call: TRBD1; clone_size: NA; v_call: TRBV19; cdr3_nt: TGTGCCAGTAAAGGACAGGGAAACACCGGGGAGCTGTTTTTT; cdr3_aa: CASKGQGNTGELFF
j_call: TRBJ2-7; d_call: TRBD1; clone_size: NA; v_call: TRBV14; cdr3_nt: TGTGCCAGCAGCCAGGGACAGCCCTTCGAGCAGTACTTC; cdr3_aa: CASSQGQPFEQYF
j_call: TRBJ2-1; d_call: NA; clone_size: NA; v_call: TRBV10-3; cdr3_nt: TGTGCCATCAGTGAGTCACCAGGGCCCTCAGCCAATGAGCAGTTCTTC; cdr3_aa: CAISESPGPSANEQFF
j_call: TRBJ2-3; d_call: TRBD1; clone_size: NA; v_call: TRBV19; cdr3_nt: TGTGCCAGCTCGGAGACAGGGGGTACAGATACGCAGTATTTT; cdr3_aa: CASSETGGTDTQYF
j_call: TRBJ1-4; d_call: NA; clone_size: NA; v_call: TRBV18; cdr3_nt: TGTGCCAGCCGTCTTACAGGTGATAATGAAAAACTGTTTTTT; cdr3_aa: CASRLTGDNEKLFF
j_call: TRBJ2-7; d_call: NA; clone_size: NA; v_call: TRBV28; cdr3_nt: TGTGCCAGCAGTTTACAAGGATTCTCCTACGAGCAGTACTTC; cdr3_aa: CASSLQGFSYEQYF
j_call: TRBJ2-3; d_call: NA; clone_size: NA; v_call: TRBV9; cdr3_nt: TGTGCCAGCAGCCTCGGCGGGCTAGACCCGCAGTATTTT; cdr3_aa: CASSLGGLDPQYF
j_call: TRBJ2-3; d_call: NA; clone_size: few; v_call: TRBV27; cdr3_nt: TGTGCCAGCAGTGACTACCTCGTGGGCACAGATACGCAGTATTTT; cdr3_aa: CASSDYLVGTDTQYF
j_call: TRBJ1-2; d_call: TRBD1; clone_size: NA; v_call: TRBV5-6; cdr3_nt: TGTGCCAGCAGCTCGACAGGGGTCGGTGGCTACACCTTC; cdr3_aa: CASSSTGVGGYTF
j_call: TRBJ1-4; d_call: NA; clone_size: NA; v_call: TRBV7-8; cdr3_nt: TGTCAGACCACCTTACGTGGGGGTGCTAATGAAAAACTGTTTTTT; cdr3_aa: CQTTLRGGANEKLFF
j_call: TRBJ2-7; d_call: NA; clone_size: NA; v_call: TRBV21-1; cdr3_nt: TGTGCCAGCAGCAAAGATCCGACAACCTACGAGCAGTACTTC; cdr3_aa: CASSKDPTTYEQYF
j_call: TRBJ2-7; d_call: TRBD1; clone_size: few; v_call: TRBV2; cdr3_nt: TGTGCCAGCATGCGGGACAGGGACTACGAGCAGTACTTC; cdr3_aa: CASMRDRDYEQYF
j_call: TRBJ2-2; d_call: NA; clone_size: NA; v_call: TRBV7-9; cdr3_nt: TGTGCCAGCAGCCCCCCAAGGTCGAACACCGGGGAGCTGTTTTTT; cdr3_aa: CASSPPRSNTGELFF
j_call: TRBJ1-5; d_call: TRBD1; clone_size: NA; v_call: TRBV10-1; cdr3_nt: TGCGCCAGAAGGACAGGGTCGCAGCCCCAGCATTTT; cdr3_aa: CARRTGSQPQHF
j_call: TRBJ1-3; d_call: NA; clone_size: NA; v_call: TRBV18; cdr3_nt: TGTGCCAGCTCACCAGAGGGGCCCTCTGGAAACACCATATATTTT; cdr3_aa: CASSPEGPSGNTIYF
j_call: TRBJ1-1; d_call: NA; clone_size: NA; v_call: TRBV28; cdr3_nt: TGTGCCAGCACAAGGAACACTGAAGCTTTCTTT; cdr3_aa: CASTRNTEAFF
j_call: TRBJ2-1; d_call: TRBD2; clone_size: NA; v_call: TRBV18; cdr3_nt: TGTGCCAGCTCACCGGGACTAGCGGGGGCCAATGAGCAGTTCTTC; cdr3_aa: CASSPGLAGANEQFF
j_call: TRBJ2-2; d_call: TRBD2; clone_size: NA; v_call: TRBV4-2; cdr3_nt: TGTGCCAGCAGCCAAGAGCCGCTAGCGGGGGGGCAAACCGGGGAGCTGTTTTTT; cdr3_aa: CASSQEPLAGGQTGELFF
j_call: TRBJ2-2; d_call: NA; clone_size: few; v_call: TRBV6-5; cdr3_nt: TGTGCCAGCAGTTACGTCAGGGCGAACACCGGGGAGCTGTTTTTT; cdr3_aa: CASSYVRANTGELFF
j_call: TRBJ1-1; d_call: NA; clone_size: few; v_call: TRBV4-1; cdr3_nt: TGCGCCAGCAGCCTTCCCCTCGATCCGGGGAACACTGAAGCTTTCTTT; cdr3_aa: CASSLPLDPGNTEAFF
j_call: TRBJ2-7; d_call: TRBD2; clone_size: few; v_call: TRBV28; cdr3_nt: TGTGCCAGCAGCCCGAGGAGCGGGGGGGCCGGGCCTGGCGAGCAGTACTTC; cdr3_aa: CASSPRSGGAGPGEQYF
j_call: TRBJ1-3; d_call: TRBD1; clone_size: NA; v_call: TRBV30; cdr3_nt: TGTGCCTGGAGTACCCGGACAGGGTTTGACTCTGGAAACACCATATATTTT; cdr3_aa: CAWSTRTGFDSGNTIYF
j_call: TRBJ2-3; d_call: TRBD1; clone_size: few; v_call: TRBV7-9; cdr3_nt: TGTGCCAGCAGCTTTGGGACAGGCACTAGCACAGATACGCAGTATTTT; cdr3_aa: CASSFGTGTSTDTQYF
j_call: TRBJ2-3; d_call: NA; clone_size: NA; v_call: TRBV27; cdr3_nt: TGTGCCAGCACTGAAGCAGCGAGGCCCCATGGTTTGGAGTATTTT; cdr3_aa: CASTEAARPHGLEYF
j_call: TRBJ1-1; d_call: TRBD1; clone_size: NA; v_call: TRBV10-2; cdr3_nt: TGCGCCAGCAGCCTGACAGGGGGCTCAGAAGCTTTCTTT; cdr3_aa: CASSLTGGSEAFF
j_call: TRBJ2-7; d_call: NA; clone_size: NA; v_call: TRBV28; cdr3_nt: TGTGCCAGCAGTGCCACGGGGGAGCAGTACTTC; cdr3_aa: CASSATGEQYF
j_call: TRBJ1-6; d_call: NA; clone_size: NA; v_call: TRBV4-2; cdr3_nt: TGTGCCAGCAGCCAAGATTCGGGACGCTATTCACCCCTCCACTTT; cdr3_aa: CASSQDSGRYSPLHF
j_call: TRBJ1-2; d_call: NA; clone_size: NA; v_call: TRBV29-1; cdr3_nt: TGCAGCTCCTGGGACTCTTTTAATTTGAACTATGGCTACACCTTC; cdr3_aa: CSSWDSFNLNYGYTF
j_call: TRBJ1-1; d_call: TRBD1; clone_size: NA; v_call: TRBV7-9; cdr3_nt: TGTGCCAGCAGCTCGACAGGGCGGGACACTGAAGCTTTCTTT; cdr3_aa: CASSSTGRDTEAFF
j_call: TRBJ2-7; d_call: NA; clone_size: once; v_call: TRBV5-5; cdr3_nt: TGTGCCAGCAGCTTCTGGGGGGACGAGCAGTACTTC; cdr3_aa: CASSFWGDEQYF